The 23 T cell receptor beta chains presented below share a single source sample, sequenced in a study of memory CD4+ T cells and cytomegalovirus serostatus. Clones were read by immunoSEQ multiplex PCR, and TCRdb kept only the in-frame ones, dropping some. The repertoire consists of around 50,000 clones, with about 73% occurring once and the leading ten covering nearly 0.95%. Single viable CD3+CD4+CD8-CD45RO+ cells were sorted as the memory CD4+ T cells. Material: memory CD4+ T cells from blood. These receptors came from an adult in good health and CMV-seronegative.

This chain uses TRBV7-9 with TRBJ2-1; TRBD2 matches 8 bases. With 3 bases clipped from V and 2 bases from J, the junction kept 6 bases outside the gene matches. Germline CDR1 is SEHNR and CDR2 is FQNEAQ (reference sequence). The CDR3 is 16 amino acids. CDR3 residues: CASSFGSGGPYNEQFF. The CDR3 DNA reads TGTGCCAGCAGCTTTGGCAGCGGGGGCCCCTACAATGAGCAGTTCTTC.

J is TRBJ2-7 and V is TRBV7-2, with 10 bases matching TRBD2. V shed 3 bases, J shed 6 bases, and the junction held 8 bases outside the gene matches. This CDR3 spans 15 amino acids. The V gene's germline CDR1 is SGHTA and CDR2 FQGNSA. The CDR3: CASSLALLAGREQYF. CDR3 DNA: TGTGCCAGCAGCTTGGCCCTACTAGCGGGGCGCGAGCAGTACTTC. Together with reference TRBV7-2 and TRBJ2-7, the CDR3 gives the full variable domain: GAGVSQSPSNKVTEKGKDVELRCDPISGHTALYWYRQSLGQGLEFLIYFQGNSAPDKSGLPSDRFSAERTGGSVSTLTIQRTQQEDSAVYLCASSLALLAGREQYFGPGTRLTVT.

The rearrangement links TRBV5-1 to TRBJ1-3, with 9 bases that match TRBD1. The CDR3 loop spans 15 amino acids. Germline V CDR1 and CDR2: SGHRS, YFSETQ. The V gene end was trimmed by 4 bases and the J gene end by 1 base; junction bases not matched to a gene: 3. The CDR3 nucleotides are TGCGCCAGCAGCGGCGGGACAGGGTCTGGAAACACCATATATTTT. Protein sequence: CASSGGTGSGNTIYF.

The rearrangement joins TRBV21-1 to TRBJ1-5; the table names TRBD1, a call not compared with the DNA. TRBV21-1 is tagged as a pseudogene. The CDR3 consists of 20 residues. CDR3 nucleotide sequence: TGTGCCAGCAGCACCCCGACAGGGGATGATTTATCGTATAGCAATCAGCCCCAGCATTTT. This translates into CASSTPTGDDLSYSNQPQHF.

This clone turned up a few times. This rearrangement joins TRBV18 to TRBJ1-2; D gene uncertain. The CDR3 sequence is 11 residues long. V lost 2 bases, J lost 5 bases, and 3 bases lay in between. Germline V gives CDR1 KGHSH, CDR2 LQKENI. The DNA of the CDR3 is TGTGCCAGCTCACCAAGTTATGGCTACACCTTC. Translating gives CASSPSYGYTF.

The CDR3 DNA reads as TGTGCCAGCAGCGCCCGGACAGGGGGAGAGACCCAGTACTTC. Translating gives CASSARTGGETQYF. The rearrangement uses TRBV7-9 and TRBJ2-5; TRBD1 matches at 10 bases. Germline V gives CDR1 SEHNR, CDR2 FQNEAQ (reference sequence). The V and J ends lost 5 bases and 4 bases, in that order; junction bases with no gene match: 4. The CDR3 has 14 residues.

The rearrangement uses TRBV25-1 and TRBJ1-6; D gene unclear. The V gene's germline CDR1 is MGHDK and CDR2 SYGVNS. This CDR3 is 13 amino acids long. Trimming stripped 4 bases from V and 7 bases from J, with 8 bases between. The CDR3 here is CASSAPLNSPLHF. In DNA, the CDR3 is TGTGCCAGCAGTGCACCACTGAATTCACCCCTCCACTTT.

The chain couples TRBV30 to TRBJ1-5; weak D call: TRBD1 (5 bases). The CDR3 extends over 18 amino acids. CDR1 is GTSNPN, CDR2 SVGIG, per germline (reference sequence). V was clipped by 0 bases and J by 0 bases, with 18 bases between them. DNA of the CDR3: TGTGCCTGGAGTGTAAAGGGACGCGGCGTAATTAGCAATCAGCCCCAGCATTTT. This translates into CAWSVKGRGVISNQPQHF.

The V call is TRBV19, the J call TRBJ1-6; D gene ambiguous. CDR1 and CDR2 from the germline V gene are LNHDA and SQIVND (reference sequence). The CDR3 is made up of 14 amino acids. The ends were cut back, 7 bases at V and 5 bases at J, with 12 bases in the middle. This chain's CDR3 is CASNLANHNSPLHF. The DNA of the CDR3 is TGTGCCAGTAATTTGGCGAACCATAATTCACCCCTCCACTTT.

The chain is built from TRBV4-3 and TRBJ2-3, with D tentatively TRBD1 (6 bases). The CDR3 is 15 amino acids. The germline V and J ends were trimmed by 0 bases and 4 bases, with 11 bases remaining between them. In germline, CDR1 is LGHNA, CDR2 YSLEER. The CDR3 coding sequence is TGCGCCAGCAGCCAAGATCCAGGGGAGTCAGATACGCAGTATTTT. Translating it yields CASSQDPGESDTQYF.

This CDR3 reads CASSFSSRGQTQYF. DNA of the CDR3: TGTGCCAGCAGCTTTTCCAGCAGGGGGCAAACCCAGTACTTC. The V call is TRBV5-4, the J call TRBJ2-5; TRBD1 matches 8 bases. Germline V gene sequence: CDR1 SGHNT, CDR2 YYREEE (reference sequence). With 2 bases clipped from V and 8 bases from J, the junction kept 8 bases outside the gene matches. This CDR3 has 14 amino acids.

This chain links TRBV11-2 with TRBJ1-5; D is ambiguous. Trimming cost V 0 bases and J 10 bases, with 10 bases left between them. Germline-derived CDR1 and CDR2 are SGHAT and FQNNGV. CDR3 length: 13 amino acids. CDR3 DNA: TGTGCCAGCAGCTTAGATATCCCGAATCCCCAGCATTTT. This codes for CASSLDIPNPQHF.

This clone occurred a few times. The chain has TRBV4-2 and TRBJ1-6, with D maybe TRBD1 (5 bases). Germline lookup yields CDR1 LGHNA and CDR2 YNFKEQ. V was trimmed by 6 bases and J by 2 bases, leaving 11 bases between them. CDR3 length equals 15 residues. The CDR3 is CASRPGITYNSPLHF. The DNA of the CDR3 is TGTGCCAGCAGGCCAGGGATTACCTATAATTCACCCCTCCACTTT.

The V and J genes are TRBV19 and TRBJ1-2; D may be TRBD1 (5 bases). This CDR3 region has 13 residues. Germline V gives CDR1 LNHDA, CDR2 SQIVND (reference sequence). V lost 7 bases, J lost 4 bases, and 13 bases lay in between. Here the CDR3 reads CASTRGQGYGYTF. DNA of the CDR3: TGTGCCAGTACCCGCGGGCAGGGCTATGGCTACACCTTC.

The chain is built from TRBV19 and TRBJ1-5, with D maybe TRBD1 (6 bases). With 7 bases removed from V and 4 bases from J, the gap between germline ends came to 11 bases. Germline CDR1 LNHDA, CDR2 SQIVND (reference sequence). The CDR3 consists of 13 residues. Here the CDR3 DNA reads TGTGCCAGTAACCGACAGGATAATCAGCCCCAGCATTTT. Protein sequence: CASNRQDNQPQHF. The full variable domain, rest sourced from reference TRBV19 and TRBJ1-5, is DGGITQSPKYLFRKEGQNVTLSCEQNLNHDAMYWYRQDPGQGLRLIYYSQIVNDFQKGDIAEGYSVSREKKESFPLTVTSAQKNPTAFYLCASNRQDNQPQHFGDGTRLSIL.

This chain joins TRBV6-5 and TRBJ1-6; D is unresolved. The CDR3 sequence is 12 residues long. V lost 6 bases and J 5 bases, leaving 5 bases between the germline ends. Germline V gives CDR1 MNHEY, CDR2 SVGAGI. This CDR3 is CASSLNNSPLHF. CDR3 DNA: TGTGCCAGCAGCTTAAATAATTCACCCCTCCACTTT.

This chain joins TRBV2 and TRBJ1-6; the D is unclear. V was trimmed by 7 bases and J by 11 bases, leaving 15 bases between them. Per germline, CDR1 SNHLY and CDR2 FYNNEI. This CDR3 has 13 residues. The CDR3 reads CASKASPAPPLHF. CDR3 DNA: TGTGCCAGCAAGGCCAGTCCTGCCCCACCCCTCCACTTT. Full variable domain (remainder filled in from reference TRBV2 and TRBJ1-6): EPEVTQTPSHQVTQMGQEVILRCVPISNHLYFYWYRQILGQKVEFLVSFYNNEISEKSEIFDDQFSVERPDGSNFTLKIRSTKLEDSAMYFCASKASPAPPLHFGNGTRLTVT.

In this sample, this clone turned up a few times. CDR3 amino acids: CASSPNPGRFSGNTIYF. CDR3 DNA: TGTGCCAGTAGCCCAAATCCGGGACGCTTCTCTGGAAACACCATATATTTT. The genes are TRBV19 and TRBJ1-3; maybe TRBD1 (5 bases). The CDR3 has 17 amino acids. CDR1 is LNHDA, CDR2 SQIVND, per germline (reference sequence). Trimming cost V 6 bases and J 0 bases, with 18 bases left between them.

This clone was picked up a small number of times. This rearrangement joins TRBV14 to TRBJ1-1, with D unclear. This CDR3 is 14 amino acids long. The germline V gene has CDR1 SGHDN and CDR2 FVKESK. V was cut by 4 bases and J by 1 base, with 10 bases left in between. CDR3 region: CASSPGRRNTEAFF. The CDR3 DNA reads TGTGCCAGCAGCCCCGGGAGGAGGAACACTGAAGCTTTCTTT.

CDR3 protein: CAWRPGLGSNTGELFF. CDR3 nucleotides: TGTGCCTGGAGACCGGGGCTGGGTTCGAACACCGGGGAGCTGTTTTTT. The gene calls are TRBV30 and TRBJ2-2, with D perhaps being TRBD1 or TRBD2 (5 bases each). V dropped 3 bases and J dropped 0 bases, with 14 bases sitting between them. CDR1 GTSNPN and CDR2 SVGIG come from the germline V gene (reference sequence). CDR3 length equals 16 residues.

The CDR3 spells CASIKGDRRNYGYTF. Here the CDR3 DNA reads TGTGCCAGCATCAAAGGAGACAGGCGGAACTATGGCTACACCTTC. The gene calls are TRBV28 and TRBJ1-2, with a tentative D call TRBD1 (6 bases). CDR1 is MDHEN and CDR2 is SYDVKM in the germline V gene. V lost 7 bases, J lost 2 bases, and 17 bases lay in between. The CDR3 runs to 15 residues.

J is TRBJ2-7 and V is TRBV4-2; a possible D gene is TRBD1 (7 bases). CDR3 size: 16 residues. Germline values: CDR1 LGHNA, CDR2 YNFKEQ. V lost 1 base and J 5 bases, leaving 18 bases between the germline ends. The CDR3 nucleotides read TGTGCCAGCAGCCAAGCCACCTTGGCAGGGGGGCACGAGCAGTACTTC. It specifies CASSQATLAGGHEQYF.

V gene TRBV10-3 combines with J gene TRBJ1-1; the match to TRBD1 covers 7 bases. Germline trimming cut 0 bases from V and 4 bases from J; bases unmatched to any gene: 5. The CDR3 sequence is 15 residues long. Germline CDR1 and CDR2: ENHRY and SYGVKD. Written as DNA, the CDR3 is TGTGCCATCAGTGAGTCCTTATCAGGGGGCACTGAAGCTTTCTTT. Translating it yields CAISESLSGGTEAFF.